The source of this T cell receptor (beta chain) is a study of blood T cell repertoires in COVID-19. About the research overall: The analysed material was cDNA or gDNA that came from T cells, B-cell-depleted T cells, or PBMCs.

TCRdb's table, derived via immunoSEQ multiplex PCR, lists solely in-frame clones and lacks some. The sample has under 200,000 clones, around 87% seen once. Input material: peripheral blood. The clonotype comes from a man aged 18 to 30 with active or convalescent COVID-19.

CDR3 nucleotide sequence: TGTGCCAGCTCACCCCCCTCAGGCCCCATAAAGAACACTGAAGCTTTCTTT. It yields the protein CASSPPSGPIKNTEAFF. The chain uses TRBV18 and TRBJ1-1; D remains ambiguous. V lost 3 bases, J lost 1 base, and 18 bases lay in between. The CDR3 loop spans 17 amino acids. Per germline, CDR1 KGHSH and CDR2 LQKENI.